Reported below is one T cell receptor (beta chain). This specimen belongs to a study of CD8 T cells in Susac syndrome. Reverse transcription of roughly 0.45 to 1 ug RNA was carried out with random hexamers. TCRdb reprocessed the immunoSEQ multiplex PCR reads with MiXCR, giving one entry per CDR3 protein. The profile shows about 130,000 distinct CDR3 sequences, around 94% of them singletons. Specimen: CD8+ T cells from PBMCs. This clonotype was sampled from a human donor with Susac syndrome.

DNA for the CDR3: TGTGCCAGCAGCGCGACTAGCGGGAGGCATAATGAGCAGTTCTTC. Its translation is CASSATSGRHNEQFF. The chain joins TRBV9 to TRBJ2-1; 13 positions match TRBD2. With 3 bases clipped from V and 7 bases from J, the junction kept 4 bases outside the gene matches. The CDR3 runs to 15 residues. Germline CDR1 reads SGDLS; CDR2 reads YYNGEE.